Presented here are 3 T cell receptor beta chains from one specimen sequenced in a study of blood T cell repertoires in COVID-19. Here immunoSEQ multiplex PCR was the method, and the copy in TCRdb shows in-frame clones only, minus some. The data show around 220,000 clones, 82% seen once. The sequenced sample was peripheral blood. Source of these receptors: a woman of 80 years or more with COVID-19, enrolled during active disease.

This clone is a singleton in its sample. The chain is built from TRBV11-3 and TRBJ1-1, with TRBD1 as a possible D gene (5 bases). The CDR3 extends over 12 amino acids. Germline lookup yields CDR1 SGHNT and CDR2 YENEEA. V shed 5 bases and J shed 9 bases, with 13 bases lying between them. The CDR3 DNA reads TGTGCCAGCAGCACCGAGGGGAGGCAAGCTTTCTTT. It is translated as CASSTEGRQAFF.

The rearrangement joins TRBV12-3 or TRBV12-4 to TRBJ1-2, with 7 bases lining up with TRBD1. V lost 6 bases and J lost 4; bases outside the gene matches: 5. The CDR3 runs to 13 residues. DNA for the CDR3: TGTGCCAGCAGCCCACAGGGGCTCTATGGCTACACCTTC. Translating it yields CASSPQGLYGYTF.

The V call is TRBV7-8, the J call TRBJ1-2, with D maybe TRBD1 (5 bases). V dropped 5 bases and J dropped 0 bases, with 13 bases sitting between them. CDR3 length equals 15 residues. Germline loops: CDR1 SGHVS, CDR2 FQNEAQ. CDR3 nucleotides: TGTGCCAGCAGCCCTGCGGAGGGACCTAACTATGGCTACACCTTC. Its protein product is CASSPAEGPNYGYTF.